This TCR beta chain was obtained from a study of CD8 T cells in Susac syndrome. V lost 0 bases to trimming and J lost 3 bases, with 6 bases between them. This CDR3 contains 13 residues. Germline assignment: CDR1 SGHTA and CDR2 FQGNSA. A single count supports this clonotype. After extraction with the RNeasy kit, about 0.5 to 1 ug of the RNA was reverse transcribed using random hexamers. TCRdb recomputed calls from the immunoSEQ multiplex PCR reads with MiXCR, one row per CDR3 protein. The sample yields roughly 130,000 distinct CDR3 sequences, 94% seen once. CD8+ and CD4+ T cells circulating in blood were sequenced for TCR beta. The multiple sclerosis controls were treatment-naive patients with relapsing-remitting disease that was stable or active.

Sequencing used CD4+ T cells from PBMCs. The chain is built from TRBV7-2 and TRBJ2-7; D is uncertain. This receptor was taken from a human donor with multiple sclerosis. The CDR3 protein is CASSLAPHYEQYF. In DNA, the CDR3 is TGTGCCAGCAGCTTAGCTCCCCACTACGAGCAGTACTTC.